The 24 T cell receptor beta chains reported below all come from one sample, sequenced in a study of blood T cell repertoires in COVID-19. Profiling relied on immunoSEQ multiplex PCR, and the TCRdb table lists in-frame clones only, not all of them. Seen here are under 250,000 clones, around 82% observed once, and the top ten hold 4% to 5%. The specimen sequenced was peripheral blood. These TCRs come from a woman in her seventies with acute or convalescent COVID-19.

The chain recombines TRBV23-1 with TRBJ2-7; TRBD1 matches 7 bases. TRBV23-1 is noted as an ORF with a role that remains uncertain. Unmatched junction bases numbered 3, after V lost 3 bases and J lost 4 bases. This CDR3 is 13 amino acids long. The CDR3 region has the DNA TGCGCCAGCAGTCAGTGGGACAGATACGAGCAGTACTTC. It encodes CASSQWDRYEQYF.

The table lists this clone with a few counts. J is TRBJ1-6 and V is TRBV5-1; D unresolved. V lost 4 bases and J 7 bases, leaving 6 bases between the germline ends. CDR3 length equals 12 residues. Germline V gene sequence: CDR1 SGHRS, CDR2 YFSETQ. The chain's CDR3 is CASSGGNSPLHF. Here the CDR3 DNA reads TGCGCCAGCAGCGGAGGGAATTCACCCCTCCACTTT. Based on the CDR3 plus reference TRBV5-1 and TRBJ1-6, the full variable domain is KAGVTQTPRYLIKTRGQQVTLSCSPISGHRSVSWYQQTPGQGLQFLFEYFSETQRNKGNFPGRFSGRQFSNSRSEMNVSTLELGDSALYLCASSGGNSPLHFGNGTRLTVT.

This chain joins TRBV5-3 and TRBJ1-1; the D is unclear. TRBV5-3 carries the ORF label, with uncertain function. The V and J ends lost 0 bases and 5 bases respectively, with 8 bases between them. The CDR3 is made up of 13 amino acids. The CDR3 is CARSLGTGTEAFF. The CDR3 bases are TGTGCCAGAAGCTTGGGAACGGGTACTGAAGCTTTCTTT.

The chain is built from TRBV7-2 and TRBJ2-5; possible D gene TRBD2, 5 bases. The CDR3 is made up of 16 amino acids. Germline lookup yields CDR1 SGHTA and CDR2 FQGNSA. Trimming cost V 1 base and J 5 bases, with 17 bases left between them. The DNA of the CDR3 is TGTGCCAGCAGCTTAGGAGGTCGAGGAGGCGGCGAGACCCAGTACTTC. This gives the protein CASSLGGRGGGETQYF.

V and J are TRBV5-5 and TRBJ2-1; 8 bases line up with TRBD1. Losses at the gene ends were 0 bases for V and 8 bases for J; bases not matched to a gene: 10. The CDR3 extends over 16 amino acids. Germline CDR1 is SGHKS and CDR2 is YYEKEE (reference sequence). The CDR3 loop reads CASSLGGQASVDEQFF. In DNA, the CDR3 is TGTGCCAGCAGCTTGGGGGGACAGGCCTCGGTGGATGAGCAGTTCTTC.

The gene calls are TRBV7-9 and TRBJ1-1; D is ambiguous. Trimming stripped 2 bases from V and 3 bases from J, with 10 bases between. In germline, CDR1 is SEHNR, CDR2 FQNEAQ (reference sequence). The CDR3 has 14 amino acids. The CDR3 protein is CASSLTRRDTEAFF. The CDR3 DNA follows: TGTGCCAGCAGCTTAACCCGGAGGGACACTGAAGCTTTCTTT.

The chain links TRBV20-1 to TRBJ1-1; possibly TRBD1 for D (5 bases). The CDR3 extends over 14 amino acids. Trimming removed 3 bases from V and 4 bases from J, with 15 bases in between. Germline CDR1 is DFQATT and CDR2 is SNEGSKA (reference sequence). The CDR3 loop is CSASPVIDSTEAFF. The CDR3 DNA sequence: TGCAGTGCTAGTCCCGTGATAGACAGCACTGAAGCTTTCTTT.

The V and J genes are TRBV5-4 and TRBJ2-1; D not certain. This CDR3 comprises 13 residues. Trimming took off 3 bases at V and 9 bases at J, with 13 bases between the two ends. Germline values: CDR1 SGHNT, CDR2 YYREEE (reference sequence). The CDR3 DNA is TGTGCCAGCAGCTCAATTTCTCGCAGTGAGCAGTTCTTC. It is translated as CASSSISRSEQFF. Based on the CDR3 plus reference TRBV5-4 and TRBJ2-1, the full variable domain is ETGVTQSPTHLIKTRGQQVTLRCSSQSGHNTVSWYQQALGQGPQFIFQYYREEENGRGNFPPRFSGLQFPNYSSELNVNALELDDSALYLCASSSISRSEQFFGPGTRLTVL.

The chain joins TRBV6-5 to TRBJ1-4; 8 positions agree with TRBD1. The V and J ends lost 1 base and 3 bases, in that order; junction bases with no gene match: 4. Germline assignment: CDR1 MNHEY and CDR2 SVGAGI. The CDR3 loop spans 16 amino acids. Here the CDR3 DNA reads TGTGCCAGCAGTTACTACCGGGACAGGCCTAATGAAAAACTGTTTTTT. Protein: CASSYYRDRPNEKLFF.

This rearrangement joins TRBV21-1 to TRBJ1-1. TRBV21-1 is a listed pseudogene. This CDR3 is 13 amino acids long. The chain's CDR3 is CASSGGGNTEAFF. The CDR3 DNA reads TGTGCCAGCAGCGGGGGAGGGAACACTGAAGCTTTCTTT.

The gene calls are TRBV18 and TRBJ1-1, with D unresolved. The germline V gene encodes CDR1 KGHSH and CDR2 LQKENI. The CDR3 extends over 15 amino acids. V shed 2 bases and J shed 1 base, with 11 bases lying between them. CDR3 in amino acids: CASSPLGITNTEAFF. The CDR3 DNA reads TGTGCCAGCTCACCATTGGGCATAACGAACACTGAAGCTTTCTTT. The full variable domain, completed using reference TRBV18 and TRBJ1-1, is NAGVMQNPRHLVRRRGQEARLRCSPMKGHSHVYWYRQLPEEGLKFMVYLQKENIIDESGMPKERFSAEFPKEGPSILRIQQVVRGDSAAYFCASSPLGITNTEAFFGQGTRLTVV.

This clone was detected once. The gene calls are TRBV25-1 and TRBJ1-2; unclear D gene. The ends were cut back, 3 bases at V and 7 bases at J, with 9 bases in the middle. Germline CDR1 reads MGHDK; CDR2 reads SYGVNS. This CDR3 has 12 amino acids. CDR3 loop: CASSEGGSGYTF. The CDR3 DNA follows: TGTGCCAGCAGTGAGGGAGGAAGTGGCTACACCTTC.

The chain uses TRBV3-1 (or the pseudogene TRBV3-2) and TRBJ1-4; D is unresolved. The germline V and J ends were trimmed by 2 bases and 10 bases, with 17 bases remaining between them. Germline values: CDR1 LGHDT, CDR2 YNNKEL (reference sequence). CDR3 length: 15 residues. CDR3 nucleotides: TGTGCCAGCAGCCAACGGCGCAGCCTGGAGAGAAAACTGTTTTTT. Translation gives CASSQRRSLERKLFF.

Remarks on this clone: This CDR3 is also generated by other DNA sequences in the sample. V is TRBV6-5 and J is TRBJ1-1, with 7 nucleotides matching TRBD1. V lost 2 bases and J lost 1; bases outside the gene matches: 4. The CDR3 consists of 15 residues. Germline values: CDR1 MNHEY, CDR2 SVGAGI. CDR3 region: CASSYGGQTNTEAFF. The CDR3 DNA reads TGTGCCAGCAGTTACGGGGGACAGACGAACACTGAAGCTTTCTTT.

V usage is TRBV7-2 and J usage is TRBJ1-5; TRBD1 is a possible D gene (5 bases). The germline gives CDR1 SGHTA, CDR2 FQGNSA. The length of the CDR3 is 14 residues. Trimming shortened V by 7 bases and J by 0 bases, and 10 bases separated the two germline ends. The CDR3 region is CASNGQGSNQPQHF. The DNA for the CDR3 is TGTGCCAGCAACGGTCAGGGTAGCAATCAGCCCCAGCATTTT.

This chain connects TRBV3-1 (or the pseudogene TRBV3-2) to TRBJ1-1; 7 bases match TRBD1. Per germline, CDR1 LGHDT and CDR2 YNNKEL (reference sequence). V was clipped by 0 bases and J by 4 bases; unmatched bases: 14. The CDR3 totals 18 residues. CDR3 DNA: TGTGCCAGCAGCCAAGATCAGACAGGGTACTCTGGGGGCACTGAAGCTTTCTTT. This encodes CASSQDQTGYSGGTEAFF.

The chain carries TRBV9 and TRBJ2-1; D perhaps matches TRBD1 (6 bases). This CDR3 contains 15 residues. Germline V gene data show CDR1 as SGDLS and CDR2 as YYNGEE. V was shortened by 4 bases and J by 4 bases, with 15 bases between the two germline ends. The DNA of the CDR3 is TGTGCCAGCAGCTTCTTCGACAGGCCTTACAATGAGCAGTTCTTC. It is translated as CASSFFDRPYNEQFF.

With respect to this clone: This CDR3 is also generated by other DNA sequences in the sample. The chain recombines TRBV12-3 or TRBV12-4 with TRBJ1-1; maybe TRBD1 (6 bases). V lost 5 bases and J lost 3, with 10 bases in between. The CDR3 runs 13 residues. CDR3 DNA sequence: TGTGCCAGCAGTCTTGACAGGTACACTGAAGCTTTCTTT. Translation gives CASSLDRYTEAFF.

This clone has a handful of counts. The chain is built from TRBV11-2 and TRBJ1-2; 7 bases are shared with TRBD1. Germline CDR1 and CDR2: SGHAT and FQNNGV. V shed 2 bases and J 6 bases; nucleotides not matched to a gene: 3. This CDR3 is 13 amino acids long. CDR3 sequence: CASSLITGDGYTF. In DNA form, the CDR3 reads TGTGCCAGCAGCTTAATAACAGGGGATGGCTACACCTTC.

V usage is TRBV5-1 and J usage is TRBJ1-4, with D possibly matching TRBD1 (6 bases). The CDR3 covers 14 residues. V lost 2 bases and J lost 7, with 12 bases in between. Germline CDR1 SGHRS, CDR2 YFSETQ. The DNA for the CDR3 is TGCGCCAGCAGCTTTGGACAGCCAGCTGAAAAACTGTTTTTT. This translates into CASSFGQPAEKLFF. Using reference TRBV5-1 and TRBJ1-4 for the parts outside the CDR3, the full variable domain is KAGVTQTPRYLIKTRGQQVTLSCSPISGHRSVSWYQQTPGQGLQFLFEYFSETQRNKGNFPGRFSGRQFSNSRSEMNVSTLELGDSALYLCASSFGQPAEKLFFGSGTQLSVL.

The chain is built from TRBV18 and TRBJ1-5; 7 positions match TRBD1. In germline, CDR1 is KGHSH, CDR2 LQKENI. This CDR3 comprises 14 residues. The junction had 4 bases not matched to a gene; V was cut back by 5 bases and J by 3 bases. The CDR3 sequence is CASSGQANNQPQHF. In nucleotides, the CDR3 is TGTGCCAGCTCAGGACAGGCGAACAATCAGCCCCAGCATTTT.

V is TRBV19 and J is TRBJ2-3; the D gene is possibly TRBD2 (5 bases). The CDR3 covers 16 residues. With 5 bases removed from V and 1 base from J, the gap between germline ends came to 16 bases. The germline V gene has CDR1 LNHDA and CDR2 SQIVND (reference sequence). For the CDR3, the DNA is TGTGCCAGTAGTCCCCTGGTAGGGCGGGGCACAGATACGCAGTATTTT. It translates to CASSPLVGRGTDTQYF.

V is TRBV6-2 or TRBV6-3 and J is TRBJ1-5; D is unclear. The CDR3 is 17 residues long. Germline V gives CDR1 MNHEY, CDR2 SVGEGT. The V end lost 0 bases, the J end lost 4 bases, and 16 bases lay between the germline ends. The CDR3, as DNA: TGTGCCAGCAGTTACTCGAATTCCGGGTATTATAATCAGCCCCAGCATTTT. Its protein product is CASSYSNSGYYNQPQHF.

This clone was counted between two and nine times. The V call is TRBV4-1, the J call TRBJ1-4; the match to TRBD1 covers 9 bases. CDR3 length: 15 residues. Unmatched junction bases numbered 7, after V lost 3 bases and J lost 8 bases. Germline CDR1 is MGHRA and CDR2 is YSYEKL. Written as DNA, the CDR3 is TGCGCCAGCAGCCACCCGGGACAGGGAAAAGAAAAACTGTTTTTT. It codes for CASSHPGQGKEKLFF.